A selection of T cell receptor beta chains follows, all from one sample in a study of blood T cell repertoires in COVID-19. Produced via immunoSEQ multiplex PCR; TCRdb's table is partial and in-frame only. The sample has roughly 160,000 clones, 85% to 90% seen once. The specimen sequenced was peripheral blood. The source is a woman in her seventies with COVID-19, enrolled during active disease. The CDR3 runs from the conserved cysteine through the conserved F or W. D genes are given only for firm matches. Only some rows state a clone size, as once, few, many or a class for expanded clones.

d_call,clone_size,j_call,v_call,cdr3_nt,cdr3_aa
TRBD2,-,TRBJ2-5,TRBV11-2,TGTGCCAGCAGCTTAGTAAGCGGGAGTATCCAAGAGACCCAGTACTTC,CASSLVSGSIQETQYF
TRBD1,once,TRBJ1-4,TRBV6-6,TGTGCCAGCAGTTACTCGATGGGGACAGGAGTCGAAAAACTGTTTTTT,CASSYSMGTGVEKLFF
TRBD1,-,TRBJ1-4,TRBV29-1,TGCAGCGTCCGGGGACAGGGAGGTGAAAAACTGTTTTTT,CSVRGQGGEKLFF
TRBD1,-,TRBJ1-2,TRBV30,TGTGCCTGGAGTTACGGCCGGGACAGGGTAATCAACTATGGCTACACCTTC,CAWSYGRDRVINYGYTF
-,-,TRBJ2-1,TRBV13,TGTGCCAGCAGCTTGAACCGGGACTTCGCTTACAATGAGCAGTTCTTC,CASSLNRDFAYNEQFF
TRBD1,-,TRBJ1-3,TRBV5-1,TGCGCCAGCAGCGACAGGACAGGGAGCTCTGGAAACACCATATATTTT,CASSDRTGSSGNTIYF
-,-,TRBJ1-3,TRBV5-5,TGTGCCAGCGCCCCCGTGTTTAGCTCTGGAAACACCATATATTTT,CASAPVFSSGNTIYF
TRBD1,few,TRBJ1-1,TRBV19,TGTGCCAGTATAACCGGGACAGGGGCCCTCACTGAAGCTTTCTTT,CASITGTGALTEAFF
-,-,TRBJ2-3,TRBV7-3,TGTGCCAGCAGCTTAGCAGGTCCCACAGATACGCAGTATTTT,CASSLAGPTDTQYF
-,-,TRBJ1-1,TRBV30,TGTGCCTGGGTGACACGGTCCGAAGCTTTCTTT,CAWVTRSEAFF
TRBD1,-,TRBJ2-3,TRBV18,TGTGCCAGCTCACCATCGGACAGGGTGAGCACAGATACGCAGTATTTT,CASSPSDRVSTDTQYF
TRBD1,-,TRBJ1-4,TRBV6-5,TGTGCCAGCAGCGACGACAGGGGAGGGGATGAAAAACTGTTTTTT,CASSDDRGGDEKLFF
TRBD1,-,TRBJ1-2,TRBV13,TGTGCCAGCAGCTTAGTGAGGGACAGCTATGGCTACACCTTC,CASSLVRDSYGYTF
TRBD1,-,TRBJ1-5,TRBV20-1,TGCAGTGCTAGTAAACCGGGACAGGGAAGCAATCAGCCCCAGCATTTT,CSASKPGQGSNQPQHF
-,-,TRBJ1-5,TRBV19,TGTGCCAGTAGTATTAAAGGGGTGAGCAATCAGCCCCAGCATTTT,CASSIKGVSNQPQHF
TRBD1,-,TRBJ1-1,TRBV5-4,TGTGCCAGCAGCTTGGGTGTGGTGAGGGGGCCGAGGTTGATCACTGAAGCTTTCTTT,CASSLGVVRGPRLITEAFF
-,-,TRBJ1-3,TRBV5-5,TGTGCCAGCAGCTTGATGCAGGCCGGTGACTCTGGAAACACCATATATTTT,CASSLMQAGDSGNTIYF
TRBD1,few,TRBJ1-5,TRBV5-8,TGTGCCAGCAGCCCCCGGGACAGGCTCGGCAATCAGCCCCAGCATTTT,CASSPRDRLGNQPQHF
-,-,TRBJ2-3,TRBV5-1,TGCGCCAGCAGCCCGGAGGGCCTTGGTTTGACAGATACGCAGTATTTT,CASSPEGLGLTDTQYF
TRBD1,-,TRBJ2-5,TRBV10-3,TGTGCCATCAGTGATGGACAGGGTCGGGAGACCCAGTACTTC,CAISDGQGRETQYF
-,-,TRBJ1-1,TRBV6-2/TRBV6-3,TGTGCCAGCAGCTCGACGGGGAACACTGAAGCTTTCTTT,CASSSTGNTEAFF
-,-,TRBJ2-2,TRBV5-4,TGTGCCAGCAGCTCGGGAACCAACACCGGGGAGCTGTTTTTT,CASSSGTNTGELFF
-,-,TRBJ2-5,TRBV18,TGTGCCAGCTCACCGGCTTTTGGAGGCGGGGAGACCCAGTACTTC,CASSPAFGGGETQYF
TRBD1,-,TRBJ2-7,TRBV19,TGTGCCACCGGTACCTATGGACAGGGGGATTCCTACGAGCAGTACTTC,CATGTYGQGDSYEQYF
TRBD1,-,TRBJ2-7,TRBV27,TGTGCCAGCAGTCCCACCCGGGACAGATTAGTTGCCTACGAGCAGTACTTC,CASSPTRDRLVAYEQYF
-,-,TRBJ1-1,TRBV7-9,TGTGCCAGCAGCTTAGGGTACAGGGTGCCCCCGAACACTGAAGCTTTCTTT,CASSLGYRVPPNTEAFF
TRBD1,-,TRBJ1-5,TRBV28,TGTGCCAGCAGCCGCGACAGGGGGCTGCAGCGTCAGCCCCAGCATTTT,CASSRDRGLQRQPQHF
TRBD1,-,TRBJ1-3,TRBV9,TGTGCCAGCAGTGGAGACAGGGGGCTTGGAAACACCATATATTTT,CASSGDRGLGNTIYF
-,-,TRBJ2-5,TRBV7-2,TGTGCCAGCAGCCCCTCGGGCAGGGGCGGAGAGACCCAGTACTTC,CASSPSGRGGETQYF
TRBD2,-,TRBJ2-1,TRBV10-1,TGCGCCAGCAGGACTAGCGGGTGTACTAATGAGCAGTTCTTC,CASRTSGCTNEQFF
TRBD2,-,TRBJ2-3,TRBV5-3,TGTGCCAGAAGCTTGGGATCGGGGGGACTCACAGATACGCAGTATTTT,CARSLGSGGLTDTQYF
TRBD1,-,TRBJ1-6,TRBV30,TGTGCCTGGTTTACAGGGGGCAATAATTCACCCCTCCACTTT,CAWFTGGNNSPLHF
-,-,TRBJ2-7,TRBV23-1,TGCGCCAGCAGTCCGTCTTTGAGACAGTCTAACTCCTACGAGCAGTACTTC,CASSPSLRQSNSYEQYF
-,once,TRBJ1-4,TRBV5-1,TGCGCCAGCAGCACGGGGGGCGTAGGTGAAAAACTGTTTTTT,CASSTGGVGEKLFF
TRBD2,few,TRBJ2-5,TRBV4-1,TGCGCCAGCAGCCTCCGAAGATCCGGGACTAGCGGGGTGGAGACCCAGTACTTC,CASSLRRSGTSGVETQYF
-,-,TRBJ2-3,TRBV9,TGTGCCAGCAGCGCCCTTACTAGGAGCACAGATACGCAGTATTTT,CASSALTRSTDTQYF
-,once,TRBJ1-5,TRBV28,TGTGCCTTGACTGTAACAGGGAGCAATCAGCCCCAGCATTTT,CALTVTGSNQPQHF
TRBD1,-,TRBJ2-2,TRBV5-5,TGTGCCAGCAGCTTGGGACAGGGGGCGACCACCGGGGAGCTGTTTTTT,CASSLGQGATTGELFF
TRBD1,-,TRBJ1-1,TRBV2,TGTGCCAGCAGTGGAACCGGGACAGAGGTCATGGGGGCTTTCTTT,CASSGTGTEVMGAFF
TRBD1,-,TRBJ1-2,TRBV7-2,TGTGCCAGCAGCCCCTACCGGGACAGGGATGGCTACACCTTC,CASSPYRDRDGYTF
-,-,TRBJ1-3,TRBV7-9,TGTGCCAGCAGCCGGGACACGCGCTCTGGAAACACCATATATTTT,CASSRDTRSGNTIYF
-,-,TRBJ1-2,TRBV5-1,TGCGCCAGCAGCTTGGATGGACAGATAGTTAACTATGGCTACACCTTC,CASSLDGQIVNYGYTF
-,-,TRBJ2-3,TRBV15,TGTGCCACCAGCCCCCGGACAGTACGCACAGATACGCAGTATTTT,CATSPRTVRTDTQYF
TRBD1,-,TRBJ1-4,TRBV18,TGTGCCAGCTCACCTTTCCGGACAGGCACTAATGAAAAACTGTTTTTT,CASSPFRTGTNEKLFF
-,-,TRBJ1-4,TRBV9,TGTGCCAGCAGCGTAGGCGGAGGGTATGAAAAACTGTTTTTT,CASSVGGGYEKLFF
-,few,TRBJ2-3,TRBV5-3,TGTGCCAGAAGCGTGTGGCAGGGGAATAGCACAGATACGCAGTATTTT,CARSVWQGNSTDTQYF
TRBD2,-,TRBJ2-7,TRBV5-4,TGTGCCAGCAGCCTAGGGACTAACTACGAGCAGTACTTC,CASSLGTNYEQYF
-,-,TRBJ2-3,TRBV19,TGTGCCAGTAGTATGGGCGGGGCCGGGGATACGCAGTATTTT,CASSMGGAGDTQYF
TRBD1,-,TRBJ1-2,TRBV19,TGTGCCAGTAGTATGGTCCCGGGACAGGGGGGATCGTATGGCTACACCTTC,CASSMVPGQGGSYGYTF
-,-,TRBJ2-2,TRBV28,TGTGCCAGCATTGGGCAGGCGAGGAACACCGGGGAGCTGTTTTTT,CASIGQARNTGELFF
TRBD1,-,TRBJ1-2,TRBV28,TGTGCCAGCAGCGACAGGACAGGAATCTATGGCTACACCTTC,CASSDRTGIYGYTF
-,-,TRBJ1-2,TRBV28,TGTGCCAGCAGTTTAAGGAGGGGCAGCCGTAACTATGGCTACACCTTC,CASSLRRGSRNYGYTF
-,once,TRBJ1-2,TRBV15,TGTGCCACCAGTACCGGACAGAACAGAGACTATGGCTACACCTTC,CATSTGQNRDYGYTF
-,-,TRBJ2-7,TRBV5-6,TGTGCCAGCAGCTTAAGGGGTCACTACGAGCAGTACTTC,CASSLRGHYEQYF